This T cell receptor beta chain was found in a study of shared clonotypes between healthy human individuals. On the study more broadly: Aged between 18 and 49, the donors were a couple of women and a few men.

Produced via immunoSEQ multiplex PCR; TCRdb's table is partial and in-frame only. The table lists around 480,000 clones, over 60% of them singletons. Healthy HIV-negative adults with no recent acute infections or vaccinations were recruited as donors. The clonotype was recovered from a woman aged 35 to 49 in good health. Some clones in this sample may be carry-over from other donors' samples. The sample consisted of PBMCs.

CDR3 in DNA: TGTGCCATCAGACCCGGGACTAGCGGGAGCTACGAGCAGTACTTC. Translating it yields CAIRPGTSGSYEQYF. The V gene is TRBV10-3, the J gene TRBJ2-7; the match to TRBD2 covers 14 bases. Losses at the gene ends were 6 bases for V and 3 bases for J; bases not matched to a gene: 4. Germline-derived CDR1 and CDR2 are ENHRY and SYGVKD. The CDR3 length is 15 residues.